The rows below give T cell receptor beta chains drawn from one sample of a study of T cell responses to AZD1222 COVID-19 vaccine. Using immunoSEQ multiplex PCR, the repertoire was profiled, and TCRdb retains in-frame clones only, with some absent. The sample holds some 110,000 clones, roughly 86% seen once. The sequences come from peripheral blood, collected 28 days after the second dose of the MenACWY control vaccine. Source of these receptors: an adult who received the MenACWY meningococcal vaccine as a control. Both conserved end residues are part of each CDR3. The D gene is left open where the match is weak. Only part of the rows carry a size: once, few, many, or a class if the clone is expanded.

TRBV11-2	few	.	TRBJ2-7	CASSASRVGSYEQYF	TGTGCCAGCAGCGCATCGCGGGTAGGTTCCTACGAGCAGTACTTC
TRBV7-6	.	TRBD2	TRBJ2-1	CASSLLGLAGPSEQFF	TGTGCCAGCAGCTTACTCGGACTAGCGGGTCCCAGTGAGCAGTTCTTC
TRBV28	.	.	TRBJ2-5	CASSPNPGQETQYF	TGTGCCAGCAGCCCAAATCCGGGACAAGAGACCCAGTACTTC
TRBV19	.	.	TRBJ1-4	CASRNPGQSALKLFF	TGTGCCAGTAGGAACCCAGGGCAGTCCGCGTTAAAACTGTTTTTT
TRBV6-2/TRBV6-3	.	.	TRBJ2-3	CASSYPRRLSTDTQYF	TGTGCCAGCAGTTACCCTCGGAGACTTTCCACAGATACGCAGTATTTT
TRBV7-9	.	.	TRBJ1-2	CASSRGQHGYTF	TGTGCCAGCAGCCGCGGACAGCATGGCTACACCTTC
TRBV4-2	.	.	TRBJ2-1	CASSHHTRGAYNEQFF	TGTGCCAGCAGCCACCATACCAGGGGAGCCTACAATGAGCAGTTCTTC
TRBV28	.	.	TRBJ1-1	CASSVRVTEAFF	TGTGCCAGCAGTGTCAGGGTTACTGAAGCTTTCTTT
TRBV27	once	TRBD1	TRBJ1-2	CASKTGGGGYTF	TGTGCCAGCAAGACAGGGGGCGGGGGCTACACCTTC
TRBV6-5	.	TRBD1	TRBJ1-2	CASSYTRQGIGYGYTF	TGTGCCAGCAGTTACACAAGACAGGGAATTGGATATGGCTACACCTTC
TRBV27	.	TRBD1	TRBJ2-7	CASSFGQGPYEQYF	TGTGCCAGCAGTTTTGGACAGGGACCCTACGAGCAGTACTTC
TRBV4-2	.	.	TRBJ1-2	CASSQDRGGYTF	TGTGCCAGCAGCCAAGACAGGGGTGGCTACACCTTC
TRBV3-1/TRBV3-2	once	TRBD1	TRBJ1-2	CASSQGQDAGYTF	TGTGCCAGCAGCCAGGGACAGGATGCTGGCTACACCTTC
TRBV11-3	few	TRBD1	TRBJ2-3	CASSSGTGGTDTQYF	TGTGCCAGCAGCTCCGGGACAGGGGGCACAGATACGCAGTATTTT
TRBV7-8	few	TRBD1	TRBJ1-2	CASSRGGTDQTGGYTF	TGTGCCAGCAGCCGAGGGGGGACAGACCAAACCGGTGGCTACACCTTC
TRBV13	.	TRBD2	TRBJ2-5	CASSRRGLEETQYF	TGTGCCAGCAGCCGGAGGGGACTAGAGGAGACCCAGTACTTC
TRBV6-5	.	.	TRBJ1-5	CASSWSRRDQPQHF	TGTGCCAGCAGTTGGTCAAGACGGGACCAGCCCCAGCATTTT
TRBV30	.	TRBD2	TRBJ2-1	CAWSVRGAGGNEQFF	TGTGCCTGGAGTGTCCGGGGGGCGGGGGGCAATGAGCAGTTCTTC
TRBV11-2	.	.	TRBJ1-1	CASSLGRLHTEAFF	TGTGCCAGCAGCTTGGGACGGCTTCACACTGAAGCTTTCTTT
TRBV7-6	.	TRBD1	TRBJ2-7	CASSVGTGSYEQYF	TGTGCCAGCAGCGTCGGGACAGGCTCCTACGAGCAGTACTTC
TRBV21-1	.	.	TRBJ1-1	CASSKDSQGITEAFF	TGTGCCAGCAGCAAAGACTCACAAGGGATCACTGAAGCTTTCTTT
TRBV10-3	.	.	TRBJ1-5	CATTLQGNQPQHF	TGTGCCACGACCCTACAGGGCAATCAGCCCCAGCATTTT
TRBV6-5	.	.	TRBJ2-1	CASSYGSGGDEQFF	TGTGCCAGCAGTTACGGGTCGGGTGGGGATGAGCAGTTCTTC
TRBV28	.	TRBD1	TRBJ1-4	CASSLNRGPINEKLFF	TGTGCCAGCAGTTTAAACAGGGGGCCTATTAATGAAAAACTGTTTTTT
TRBV28	.	TRBD1	TRBJ1-2	CASSLLEQGARYGYTF	TGTGCCAGCAGCTTGTTGGAACAGGGGGCGCGGTATGGCTACACCTTC
TRBV5-4	.	.	TRBJ2-7	CASSLVLGGIIYEQYF	TGTGCCAGCAGCTTGGTCTTGGGTGGGATTATCTACGAGCAGTACTTC
TRBV11-2	.	TRBD1	TRBJ2-2	CASSHWDSSGGELFF	TGTGCCAGCAGCCATTGGGACAGTTCGGGCGGGGAGCTGTTTTTT
TRBV3-1/TRBV3-2	.	TRBD1	TRBJ1-2	CASSSRDRGSRGYTF	TGTGCCAGCAGCTCCAGGGACAGGGGTTCAAGAGGCTACACCTTC
TRBV7-9	.	.	TRBJ2-6	CASSWRESDRANVLTF	TGTGCCAGCAGCTGGCGAGAGTCCGATCGGGCCAACGTCCTGACTTTC
TRBV9	.	.	TRBJ1-3	CASSQGHRNTIYF	TGTGCCAGCAGCCAGGGACATCGGAACACCATATATTTT
TRBV7-2	.	.	TRBJ2-5	CASSLALRGGGEQETQYF	TGTGCCAGCAGCTTAGCTCTTCGTGGGGGTGGAGAACAAGAGACCCAGTACTTC
TRBV6-6	few	.	TRBJ2-2	CASSHSTRHIWNTGELFF	TGTGCCAGCAGTCATTCGACTAGACACATATGGAACACCGGGGAGCTGTTTTTT
TRBV6-2/TRBV6-3	.	.	TRBJ2-2	CASSLWPSGGELFF	TGTGCCAGCAGTTTGTGGCCGTCCGGGGGGGAGCTGTTTTTT
TRBV25-1	.	.	TRBJ2-5	CASSVSRGAETQYF	TGTGCCAGCAGTGTTTCAAGGGGCGCGGAGACCCAGTACTTC
TRBV5-4	.	.	TRBJ1-3	CASSPREGGNTIYF	TGTGCCAGCAGCCCGAGGGAAGGTGGAAACACCATATATTTT
TRBV6-1	.	TRBD1	TRBJ2-7	CASSEITGAYEQYF	TGTGCCAGCAGTGAAATAACAGGGGCGTACGAGCAGTACTTC
TRBV6-5	.	.	TRBJ1-2	CASSSRGGIYGYTF	TGTGCCAGCAGTTCCCGAGGGGGAATCTATGGCTACACCTTC
TRBV19	few	.	TRBJ1-4	CASSAYLASNEKLFF	TGTGCCAGTAGTGCGTACCTAGCAAGTAATGAAAAACTGTTTTTT
TRBV11-2	.	TRBD1	TRBJ1-1	CASSLDGQGFEAFF	TGTGCCAGCAGCTTAGATGGACAGGGGTTTGAAGCTTTCTTT
TRBV9	.	TRBD1	TRBJ1-1	CASSPGTGTEAFF	TGTGCCAGCAGCCCAGGGACAGGCACTGAAGCTTTCTTT
TRBV28	.	.	TRBJ1-5	CASSFGRFNQPQHF	TGTGCCAGCAGTTTTGGGCGGTTCAATCAGCCCCAGCATTTT
TRBV5-5	.	.	TRBJ2-7	CASSLGAGYPYEQYF	TGTGCCAGCAGCTTGGGGGCAGGGTACCCCTACGAGCAGTACTTC
TRBV16	.	.	TRBJ1-6	CASSQTQPYNSPLHF	TGTGCCAGCAGCCAAACACAGCCCTATAATTCACCCCTCCACTTT
TRBV11-2	.	TRBD2	TRBJ2-7	CASSLGTSGGSSSYEQYF	TGTGCCAGCAGCTTAGGGACTAGCGGGGGCTCCAGCTCCTACGAGCAGTACTTC
TRBV5-4	.	TRBD2	TRBJ2-3	CASSLGRTSGVDTQYF	TGTGCCAGCAGCTTGGGGAGGACTAGCGGGGTGGATACGCAGTATTTT
TRBV5-4	.	TRBD1	TRBJ1-1	CASSLPGQGAVSTEAFF	TGTGCCAGCAGCTTGCCCGGACAGGGGGCGGTGTCCACTGAAGCTTTCTTT
TRBV5-6	.	.	TRBJ1-1	CASSSGPGNTEAFF	TGTGCCAGCAGCTCGGGTCCTGGGAACACTGAAGCTTTCTTT
TRBV11-3	.	.	TRBJ2-3	CASGTADTQYF	TGTGCCAGCGGCACCGCAGATACGCAGTATTTT
TRBV2	.	TRBD2	TRBJ2-1	CASSERSGGAPYNEQFF	TGTGCCAGCAGTGAGCGTAGCGGGGGGGCCCCCTACAATGAGCAGTTCTTC
TRBV28	.	.	TRBJ1-2	CASSLQSYGYTF	TGTGCCAGCAGTTTACAGAGCTATGGCTACACCTTC
TRBV9	once	.	TRBJ2-6	CASSVGARGSGANVLTF	TGTGCCAGCAGCGTAGGGGCAAGAGGATCTGGGGCCAACGTCCTGACTTTC
TRBV5-5	.	.	TRBJ2-3	CASSPYRPPTDTQYF	TGTGCCAGCAGCCCCTACAGGCCCCCAACAGATACGCAGTATTTT
TRBV11-2	.	.	TRBJ2-2	CASSAGGELFF	TGTGCCAGCAGCGCGGGAGGGGAGCTGTTTTTT